The sequence of this T cell receptor beta chain was determined in a study of blood T cell repertoires in COVID-19 (dated by TCRdb to the early 2020s). General notes on the study: Samples from collaborators originated in the United States, Italy and Spain and spanned both the acute and convalescent phases of COVID-19. The repertoires were released in a freely available public database meant as a resource for research on the immune response to SARS-CoV-2. The sample metadata nearly always contained a de-identified subject ID, COVID-19 status, age in years and sex. The prospective study material was composed of cDNA or gDNA derived from T cells, B-cell-depleted T cells, or PBMCs. Samples were obtained from the ongoing ImmuneRACE study (first 160 participants) and from roughly 1,300 subjects provided by 6 global collaborators. Where HLA class I and class II types were available, the types were taken from metadata supplied by the sample provider, not from assay-based typing. The dataset comprised deeply sampled blood TCRbeta repertoires from subjects exposed to, actively infected with, or recovered from COVID-19. What the authors observed across the whole study: Clinical and demographic metadata were provided uncurated, with the amount varying by source and participant.

Collaborating institutions collected whole blood in K2EDTA tubes following their own protocols. For TCRbeta analysis, collaborators shipped samples in one of three forms: frozen whole blood, isolated PBMCs, or DNA extracted from either of those sample types. As regards this clone: There is no known antigen for this receptor. The input lacks base qualities; no much larger clone sits a single base away.

As encoded in the germline V gene, CDR1 is LGHNA while CDR2 is YNFKEQ. Inclusive of the bounding cysteine and phenylalanine, the CDR3 is 14 residues long. The CDR3 DNA has 42 bases and is translated from base 1. V was cut back by 1 base and J by 9 bases, leaving a gap of 13 bases between them. The immunoSEQ Assay, a bias-controlled multiplex PCR, was used to amplify TCRbeta CDR3 regions from genomic DNA. Concerning the study's data processing: The number of nucleated cells in each sample was estimated by amplification of reference gene primers within the assay. To quantify the absolute abundance of each unique TCRbeta CDR3 rearrangement, sequence reads were collapsed and filtered. For each sample, productive Simpson clonality was calculated by taking the square root of Simpson's diversity index across productive rearrangements. The clones in this table, taken by TCRdb from immuneACCESS, are in-frame only. Not every clone is retained; where verified, under half of the shortfall comes from an unresolved V gene, and the cause of the rest is unknown. V and J calls and clone size follow that table, whereas D and trimming were derived from the DNA. The sample table records 110,000 or so clones; 81% of these occur just once. Clones ranked in the top ten supply more than 9% of the sample.

This receptor chain uses TRBV4-2 and TRBJ2-1; TRBD2 is a weak D gene call, 6 bases matching. The specimen sequenced was peripheral blood. The sequence was collected from a human donor in a cohort sampled during active COVID-19. The CDR3 region: CASSQATSLAEQFF. The nucleotide sequence reads TGTGCCAGCAGCCAAGCGACTAGTCTCGCTGAGCAGTTCTTC.